These 17 T cell receptor beta chains were all obtained from the same sample, sequenced in a study of T cell responses to AZD1222 COVID-19 vaccine. Profiled with immunoSEQ multiplex PCR; TCRdb holds only in-frame clones, not every one. The data hold roughly 96,000 clones, with approximately 88% observed a single time. Sequencing was performed on peripheral blood, taken 28 days after the second AZD1222 dose. The receptors come from an adult who received the AZD1222 COVID-19 vaccine.

The chain employs TRBV5-6 and TRBJ1-6; D not resolved. Deletions cut 4 bases from V and 0 bases from J, with 17 bases between. The CDR3 has 18 residues. Germline V gene sequence: CDR1 SGHDT, CDR2 YYEEEE. In DNA form, the CDR3 reads TGTGCCAGCAGCCGTATCCAGGTGACTAGCTCCTATAATTCACCCCTCCACTTT. This codes for CASSRIQVTSSYNSPLHF.

The CDR3 protein is CASSQVGAGGETQYF. The CDR3 DNA reads TGCGCCAGCAGCCAAGTCGGGGCGGGAGGGGAGACCCAGTACTTC. The V call is TRBV4-3, the J call TRBJ2-5; the match to TRBD2 covers 9 bases. The CDR3 has 15 amino acids. Germline CDR1 and CDR2: LGHNA and YSLEER. J lost 5 bases, V lost 1 base, and 5 bases had no gene match.

The chain links TRBV5-1 to TRBJ2-5; 12 bases align to TRBD1. J gave up 1 base and V 4 bases, and 5 bases lay outside the gene matches. The CDR3 is 16 residues long. Germline CDR1 reads SGHRS; CDR2 reads YFSETQ. CDR3 amino acids: CASSPAGQGAQETQYF. CDR3 nucleotide sequence: TGCGCCAGCAGCCCCGCGGGACAGGGGGCCCAAGAGACCCAGTACTTC.

The genes are TRBV9 and TRBJ1-1; TRBD1 matches 8 bases. After removal of 0 bases from V and 3 bases from J, the junction contained 4 bases not matched to a gene. The CDR3 loop spans 15 amino acids. CDR1 is SGDLS and CDR2 is YYNGEE in the germline V gene. CDR3 protein: CASSVGTGLDTEAFF. In DNA form, the CDR3 reads TGTGCCAGCAGCGTAGGGACAGGGCTGGACACTGAAGCTTTCTTT.

The rearrangement joins TRBV19 to TRBJ2-5, with D possibly matching TRBD1 (7 bases). The germline V gene has CDR1 LNHDA and CDR2 SQIVND (reference sequence). This CDR3 has 14 amino acids. V was pared by 6 bases and J by 7 bases, with 18 bases between. The CDR3 loop reads CASRGQSVGGTQYF. The CDR3 bases are TGTGCCAGTAGGGGACAGTCCGTGGGGGGGACCCAGTACTTC.

There are a few counts of this clone. The chain couples TRBV6-5 to TRBJ2-3; possibly TRBD2 for D (6 bases). CDR1 MNHEY and CDR2 SVGAGI come from the germline V gene. The CDR3 runs 15 residues. Deletions cut 0 bases from V and 6 bases from J, with 13 bases between. CDR3 nucleotide sequence: TGTGCCAGCAGTTACTCGGTAGGAGGGGCGGATACGCAGTATTTT. Residues: CASSYSVGGADTQYF.

The chain employs TRBV5-1 and TRBJ2-3, with a weak D call TRBD2 (5 bases). Trimming removed 1 base from V and 0 bases from J, with 12 bases in between. CDR1 SGHRS and CDR2 YFSETQ come from the germline V gene. This CDR3 has 16 amino acids. The CDR3 sequence is CASSLLIGISTDTQYF. The CDR3 bases are TGCGCCAGCAGCTTGTTAATCGGGATTAGCACAGATACGCAGTATTTT.

The rearrangement uses TRBV27 and TRBJ2-2, with TRBD2 matching 8 bases. The CDR3 runs to 14 residues. Germline CDR1 reads MNHEY; CDR2 reads SMNVEV (reference sequence). V shed 7 bases, J shed 6 bases, and the junction held 7 bases outside the gene matches. CDR3 protein: CASKPGGSSGELFF. CDR3 coding DNA: TGTGCCAGCAAGCCGGGAGGGTCGTCCGGGGAGCTGTTTTTT.

The count of this clone is one. This chain joins TRBV19 and TRBJ1-1, with D hard to call. This CDR3 contains 16 residues. Germline V CDR1 and CDR2: LNHDA, SQIVND (reference sequence). Trimming cost V 5 bases and J 1 base, with 17 bases left between them. The CDR3 loop reads CASSPRTWTGNTEAFF. DNA for the CDR3: TGTGCCAGTAGTCCTAGGACCTGGACGGGGAACACTGAAGCTTTCTTT.

The V gene is TRBV5-4, the J gene TRBJ1-6; D might be TRBD1 (5 bases). Deletions cut 0 bases from V and 0 bases from J, with 10 bases between. This CDR3 comprises 17 residues. CDR1 is SGHNT and CDR2 is YYREEE in the germline V gene (reference sequence). The CDR3 spells CASSLGQSSSYNSPLHF. As DNA, the CDR3 is TGTGCCAGCAGCTTGGGACAGTCTAGCTCCTATAATTCACCCCTCCACTTT.

The chain recombines TRBV12-3 or TRBV12-4 with TRBJ1-2; a possible D gene is TRBD1 (6 bases). The CDR3 runs to 13 residues. The germline V and J ends were trimmed by 7 bases and 4 bases, with 13 bases remaining between them. CDR3 amino acids: CASTPDRTYGYTF. As DNA, the CDR3 is TGTGCCAGCACCCCCGACAGGACCTATGGCTACACCTTC.

The J gene is TRBJ2-3, the V gene TRBV10-3, with D tentatively TRBD1 or TRBD2 (5 bases each). The germline gives CDR1 ENHRY, CDR2 SYGVKD. There are 14 residues in the CDR3. Trimming stripped 4 bases from V and 4 bases from J, with 12 bases between. The CDR3 DNA reads as TGTGCCATCAGTGTAGGCAGGGAGTCAGATACGCAGTATTTT. The encoded protein is CAISVGRESDTQYF.

The V gene is TRBV7-2, the J gene TRBJ2-2, with D unclear. In germline, CDR1 is SGHTA, CDR2 FQGNSA. V was clipped by 2 bases and J by 5 bases, with 12 bases between them. The CDR3 runs 15 residues. The CDR3 DNA follows: TGTGCCAGCAGCTTATGGCTAGAAATTACCGGGGAGCTGTTTTTT. Amino acids: CASSLWLEITGELFF.

The rearrangement joins TRBV4-3 to TRBJ2-1; 9 bases are shared with TRBD2. V lost 0 bases and J lost 5; bases outside the gene matches: 5. Germline V lookup: CDR1 LGHNA, CDR2 YSLEER. The CDR3 runs to 16 residues. The chain's CDR3 is CASSQEAAGGDNEQFF. The CDR3 DNA follows: TGCGCCAGCAGCCAAGAGGCAGCGGGGGGCGACAATGAGCAGTTCTTC.

V is TRBV29-1 and J is TRBJ2-1; D remains unclear. V lost 0 bases and J 2 bases, leaving 5 bases between the germline ends. This CDR3 has 13 residues. Germline values: CDR1 SQVTM, CDR2 ANQGSEA. The CDR3 nucleotides are TGCAGCGTTGAAGAGCCGGCCTACAATGAGCAGTTCTTC. Protein product: CSVEEPAYNEQFF.

The V gene is TRBV27, the J gene TRBJ1-2, with 9 bases identical to TRBD1. CDR1 is MNHEY and CDR2 is SMNVEV in the germline V gene (reference sequence). The CDR3 sequence is 13 residues long. Losses at the gene ends were 4 bases for V and 6 bases for J; bases not matched to a gene: 3. CDR3 loop: CASSSGTGNGYTF. The CDR3, as DNA: TGTGCCAGCAGTTCCGGGACAGGGAATGGCTACACCTTC.

The chain carries TRBV4-1 and TRBJ2-5, with 13 bases identical to TRBD2. Losses at the gene ends were 0 bases for V and 1 base for J; bases not matched to a gene: 11. CDR3 length: 20 residues. Germline CDR1 reads MGHRA; CDR2 reads YSYEKL. The CDR3 sequence: CASSQDVLAGGPRPQETQYF. For the CDR3, the DNA is TGCGCCAGCAGCCAAGATGTACTAGCGGGGGGGCCTAGGCCCCAAGAGACCCAGTACTTC.